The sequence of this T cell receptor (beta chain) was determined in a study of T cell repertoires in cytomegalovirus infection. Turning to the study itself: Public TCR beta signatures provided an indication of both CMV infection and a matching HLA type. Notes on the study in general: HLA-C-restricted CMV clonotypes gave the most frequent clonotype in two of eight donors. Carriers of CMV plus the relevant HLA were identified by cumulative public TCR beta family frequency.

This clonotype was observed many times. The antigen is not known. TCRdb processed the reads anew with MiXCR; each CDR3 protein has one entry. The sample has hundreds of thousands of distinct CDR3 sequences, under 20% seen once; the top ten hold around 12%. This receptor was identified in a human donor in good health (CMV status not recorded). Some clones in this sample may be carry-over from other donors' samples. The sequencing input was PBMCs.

In DNA, the CDR3 is TGTGCCAGCAGCCGCCGAGGACTGACAGGCGAGTACGAGCAGTACTTC. Translation gives CASSRRGLTGEYEQYF. The chain couples TRBV5-5 to TRBJ2-7, with D possibly matching TRBD1 (6 bases). The germline V and J ends were trimmed by 4 bases and 4 bases, with 21 bases remaining between them. CDR3 length: 16 amino acids. In germline, CDR1 is SGHKS, CDR2 YYEKEE (reference sequence). Complete variable domain (other parts from reference TRBV5-5 and TRBJ2-7): DAGVTQSPTHLIKTRGQQVTLRCSPISGHKSVSWYQQVLGQGPQFIFQYYEKEERGRGNFPDRFSARQFPNYSSELNVNALLLGDSALYLCASSRRGLTGEYEQYFGPGTRLTVT.